The clone carrying this T cell receptor (beta chain) was seen once. Its antigen is undetermined. 60 Vbeta and 13 Jbeta primers were used in PCR. The repertoire was sequenced with immunoSEQ multiplex PCR; TCRdb's copy has only in-frame clones and lacks some. Of about 93,000 clones in the sample, 82% were seen once. The germline V gene encodes CDR1 SNHLY and CDR2 FYNNEI. CDR3 size: 13 residues. V shed 3 bases and J 6 bases; nucleotides not matched to a gene: 1. This sample was included in a study of cytomegalovirus exposure and HLA in healthy donors. General observations from the study: Reportedly, HLA-A and HLA-B alleles of most subjects were accurately predicted from TCR beta. The authors listed 150 or so TCR beta chains as cytomegalovirus-associated.

V usage is TRBV2 and J usage is TRBJ2-1; TRBD2 agrees at 8 bases. Sequenced input: PBMCs. The TCR originated in a man aged 50-59 years in good health and CMV-seronegative. CDR3 loop: CASSDGRGNEQFF. The CDR3 coding sequence is TGTGCCAGCAGTGACGGGAGGGGCAATGAGCAGTTCTTC. Drawing the rest from reference TRBV2 and TRBJ2-1, the complete variable domain is EPEVTQTPSHQVTQMGQEVILRCVPISNHLYFYWYRQILGQKVEFLVSFYNNEISEKSEIFDDQFSVERPDGSNFTLKIRSTKLEDSAMYFCASSDGRGNEQFFGPGTRLTVL.